This T cell receptor beta chain originates from a study of T cells in Graves' hyperthyroidism and ophthalmopathy (dated by TCRdb to the late 2010s). About the full investigation: A discovery cohort of roughly 100 patients, approximately 44 with Graves' ophthalmopathy and approximately 57 with stable Graves' hyperthyroidism, was used to find distinguishing TCR V-J signatures. An independent validation cohort of some 18 hyperthyroidism patients and more than 15 patients who later progressed to ophthalmopathy tested prospective prediction of ophthalmopathy. The 100 or so discovery patients were divided at random into training and test sets in a 7:3 ratio. Thyroid tissue and blood T-cell repertoires from several Graves' hyperthyroidism patients were also compared in the study. Once sampling was done, hyperthyroidism patients were given methimazole at a starting dose of 30 mg daily, whereas ophthalmopathy patients were given high-dose intravenous methylprednisolone. The paper reports TCR Vbeta CDR3 sequencing of over 120 peripheral blood samples: approximately 41 ophthalmopathy, roughly 80 hyperthyroidism and roughly 17 progressor patients. The research as a whole found: During validation, the model predicted progression to ophthalmopathy a median of approximately 6.5 months ahead of onset, with just under 71% sensitivity and 72.22% specificity. A 13 V-J signature model separated ophthalmopathy from stable hyperthyroidism, with approximately 86% sensitivity and 81% to 82% specificity in cross-validation and 80%/75% in testing. Blood samples also contained most of the expanded thyroid clonotypes (frequency above 0.001), which suggests that blood repertoires may reflect thyroid immune responses. No statistical method was used to set the sample size in advance, and investigators knew the group allocation.

Any patient with an uncontrolled infection, another autoimmune disease, pregnancy or lactation was excluded. Diagnoses relied on clinical symptoms, serum thyroxine and TRAb, thyroid ultrasound and orbital computed tomography. Total RNA was extracted using Trizol reagent, and RNA quality was assessed on an Agilent 2100 Bioanalyzer. The TCR beta CDR3 regions were amplified from the RNA transcripts. A first-round RT-PCR of the TCR CDR3 used the HTBI primer set with the Qiagen OneStep RT-PCR kit. Libraries were constructed in a second round of multiplex PCR, after which size selection and purification were performed. Sequencing of the libraries was done on an Illumina HiSeq2000 using paired-end 100 bp reads. The authors processed their data as follows. SOAPnuke was used to process the raw data, with reads discarded if the reads contained adapters or uncalled bases, had a mean Phred below 15, or lacked an exact constant-primer or identifier match. COPE v1.2.5 was used to merge the high-quality paired reads, and each unique nucleotide sequence was defined as a clonotype. MiTCR v1.1 was used to align clonotypes to the IMGT TRBV, TRBD and TRBJ reference segments. The analysis included only V-J combinations with a frequency above 0.0001, which together covered 99% to 99.2% of the repertoires. A TCS score was defined as the ratio of F50 (clonal expansion) to E x V (chaos), with BLOSUM62-based TCRdist applied between CDR3 peptides within each V-J. Welch's t-statistics and random forest reduced roughly 540 V-J features to 13, which were used in a naive Bayes classifier (R e1071). The Morisita-Horn index was used to measure how similar the thyroid and blood repertoires were. The raw public data were reprocessed by TCRdb itself: fastp quality trimming at Q25, MiXCR clonotype calling, in-frame beta chains only. Rows with a matching CDR3 protein are joined into one entry that keeps the most common DNA and genes. TCRdb's processing, not the authors', yielded these V and J calls. Counted in this sample were 500,000 to 650,000 distinct CDR3 sequences; 46% of them appeared once. The ten largest clonotypes hold approximately 44% of the sample.

Remarks on this clonotype: The specificity of this receptor is unknown. There are no base qualities to consult, and no much larger clone falls within one base.

The germline V gene encodes CDR1 SGHTA and CDR2 FQGNSA. Taken from cysteine to phenylalanine, the CDR3 has 13 residues. The kept DNA is CDR3 alone, 39 bases in frame from the first base. Relative to germline, V is 5 bases shorter and J is 7 bases shorter, with 12 bases between their ends. Material: peripheral blood or thyroid tissue (not recorded which). The receptor was derived from an adult woman with Graves' disease, either hyperthyroidism or ophthalmopathy (not recorded which). This chain is built from TRBV7-2 and TRBJ1-5; the D gene is possibly TRBD1, with 5 bases matching. The DNA sequence reads TGTGCCAGCAGCCCCAGGGAACGGCAGCCCCAGCATTTT. Translation gives CASSPRERQPQHF.